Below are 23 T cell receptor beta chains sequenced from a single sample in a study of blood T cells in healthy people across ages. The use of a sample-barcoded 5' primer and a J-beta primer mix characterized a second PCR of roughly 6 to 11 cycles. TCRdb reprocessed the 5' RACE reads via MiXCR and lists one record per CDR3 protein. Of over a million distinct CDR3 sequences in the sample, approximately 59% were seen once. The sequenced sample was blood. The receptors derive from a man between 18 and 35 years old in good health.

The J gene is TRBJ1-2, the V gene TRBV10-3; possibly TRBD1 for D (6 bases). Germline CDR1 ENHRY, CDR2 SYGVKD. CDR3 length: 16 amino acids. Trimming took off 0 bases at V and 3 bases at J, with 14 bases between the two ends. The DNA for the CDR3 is TGTGCCATCAGTGAGTCGGTAGGGGGATTAGACTATGGCTACACCTTC. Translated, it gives CAISESVGGLDYGYTF.

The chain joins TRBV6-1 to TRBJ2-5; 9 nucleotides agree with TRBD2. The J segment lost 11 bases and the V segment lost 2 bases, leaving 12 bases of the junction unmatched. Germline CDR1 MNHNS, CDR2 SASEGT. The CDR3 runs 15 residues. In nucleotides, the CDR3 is TGTGCCAGCAGTGAAATGGCGGGAGGGCGGCATGAGCAGTACTTC. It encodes CASSEMAGGRHEQYF.

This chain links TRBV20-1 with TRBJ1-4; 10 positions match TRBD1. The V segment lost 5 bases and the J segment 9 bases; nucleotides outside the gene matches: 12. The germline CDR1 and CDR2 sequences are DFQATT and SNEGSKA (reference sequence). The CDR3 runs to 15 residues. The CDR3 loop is CSASNAGTGEQKLFF. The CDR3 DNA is TGCAGTGCTTCTAATGCCGGGACAGGGGAGCAAAAACTGTTTTTT.

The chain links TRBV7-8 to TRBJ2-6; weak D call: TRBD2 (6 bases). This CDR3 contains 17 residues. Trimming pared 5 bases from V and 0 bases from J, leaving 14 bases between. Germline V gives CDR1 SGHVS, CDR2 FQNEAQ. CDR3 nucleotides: TGTGCCAGCAGCCACGCGGGGAGTAGCTCTGGGGCCAACGTCCTGACTTTC. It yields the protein CASSHAGSSSGANVLTF.

The DNA for the CDR3 is TGCGCCAGCAGCCAAGTAGCCTCGGATACGCAGTATTTT. This codes for CASSQVASDTQYF. V gene TRBV4-3 combines with J gene TRBJ2-3; D unclear. The CDR3 has 13 amino acids. Per germline, CDR1 LGHNA and CDR2 YSLEER. The V gene lost 1 base and the J gene lost 6 bases, with 8 bases spanning the gap.

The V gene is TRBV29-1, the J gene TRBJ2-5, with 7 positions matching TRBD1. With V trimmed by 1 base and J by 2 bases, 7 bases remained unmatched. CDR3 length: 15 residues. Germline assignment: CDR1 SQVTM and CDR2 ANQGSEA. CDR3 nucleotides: TGCAGCGTTGAAGGCCTTCCGGGACAGCAAGAGACCCAGTACTTC. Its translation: CSVEGLPGQQETQYF.

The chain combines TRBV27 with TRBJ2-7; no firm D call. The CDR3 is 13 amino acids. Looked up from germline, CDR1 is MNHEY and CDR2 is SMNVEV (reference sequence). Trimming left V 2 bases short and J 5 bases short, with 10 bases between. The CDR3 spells CASSLGLNDEQYF. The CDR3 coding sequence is TGTGCCAGCAGTTTAGGCCTGAACGACGAGCAGTACTTC.

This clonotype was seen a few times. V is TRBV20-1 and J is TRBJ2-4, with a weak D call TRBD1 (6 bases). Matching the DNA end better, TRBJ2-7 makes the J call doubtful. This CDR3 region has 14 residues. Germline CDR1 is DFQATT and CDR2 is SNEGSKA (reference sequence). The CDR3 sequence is CSARDQAGDYEQYF. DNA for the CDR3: TGCAGTGCTAGAGATCAGGCAGGGGACTACGAGCAGTACTTC.

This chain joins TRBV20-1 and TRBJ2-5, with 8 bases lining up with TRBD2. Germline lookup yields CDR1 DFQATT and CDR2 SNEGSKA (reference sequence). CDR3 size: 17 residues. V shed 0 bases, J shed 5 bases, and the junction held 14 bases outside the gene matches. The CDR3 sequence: CSARDLTSGGPRETQYF. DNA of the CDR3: TGCAGTGCTAGAGATCTTACTAGCGGAGGACCGAGGGAGACCCAGTACTTC.

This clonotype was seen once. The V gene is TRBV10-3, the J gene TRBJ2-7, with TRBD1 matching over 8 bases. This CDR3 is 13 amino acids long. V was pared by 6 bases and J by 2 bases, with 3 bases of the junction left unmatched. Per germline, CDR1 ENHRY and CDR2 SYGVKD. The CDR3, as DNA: TGTGCCATCAGCCAGGGGGCGGCCTACGAGCAGTACTTC. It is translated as CAISQGAAYEQYF.

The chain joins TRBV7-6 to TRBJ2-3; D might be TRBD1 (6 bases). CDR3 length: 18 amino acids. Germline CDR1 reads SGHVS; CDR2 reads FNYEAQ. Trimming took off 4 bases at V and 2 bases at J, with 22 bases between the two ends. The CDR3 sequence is CASSSKPITGSYTDTQYF. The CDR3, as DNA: TGTGCCAGCAGCTCGAAACCGATCACAGGGAGTTACACAGATACGCAGTATTTT.

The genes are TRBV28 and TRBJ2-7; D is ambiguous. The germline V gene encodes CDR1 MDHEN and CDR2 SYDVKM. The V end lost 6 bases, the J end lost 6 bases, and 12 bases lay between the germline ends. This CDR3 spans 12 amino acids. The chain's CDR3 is CASSRIFREQYF. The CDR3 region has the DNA TGTGCCAGCAGCCGCATTTTCCGCGAGCAGTACTTC.

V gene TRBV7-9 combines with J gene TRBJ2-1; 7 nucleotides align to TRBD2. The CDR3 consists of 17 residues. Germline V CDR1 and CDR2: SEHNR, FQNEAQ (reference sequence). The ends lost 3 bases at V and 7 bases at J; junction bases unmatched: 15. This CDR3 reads CASSFQGPRGGRNEQFF. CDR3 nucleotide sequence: TGTGCCAGCAGCTTTCAAGGCCCCCGGGGAGGGCGGAATGAGCAGTTCTTC.

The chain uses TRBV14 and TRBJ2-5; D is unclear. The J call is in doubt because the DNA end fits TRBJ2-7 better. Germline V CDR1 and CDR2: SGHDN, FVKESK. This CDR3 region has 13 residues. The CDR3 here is CASSQELGVEQYF. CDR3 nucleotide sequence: TGTGCCAGCAGCCAAGAGCTGGGTGTCGAGCAGTACTTC.

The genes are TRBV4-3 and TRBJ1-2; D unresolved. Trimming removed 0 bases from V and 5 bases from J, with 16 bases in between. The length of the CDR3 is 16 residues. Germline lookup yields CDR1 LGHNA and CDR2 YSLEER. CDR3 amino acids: CASSQDPAAALYGYTF. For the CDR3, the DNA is TGCGCCAGCAGCCAAGATCCGGCGGCAGCCTTGTATGGCTACACCTTC.

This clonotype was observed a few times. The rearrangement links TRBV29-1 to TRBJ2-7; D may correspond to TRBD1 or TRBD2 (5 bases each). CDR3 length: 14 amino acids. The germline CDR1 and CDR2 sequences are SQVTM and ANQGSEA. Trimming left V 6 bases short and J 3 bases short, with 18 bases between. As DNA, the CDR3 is TGCAGCGTGGGGAGAAGGGGACGTGACTACGAGCAGTACTTC. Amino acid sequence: CSVGRRGRDYEQYF.

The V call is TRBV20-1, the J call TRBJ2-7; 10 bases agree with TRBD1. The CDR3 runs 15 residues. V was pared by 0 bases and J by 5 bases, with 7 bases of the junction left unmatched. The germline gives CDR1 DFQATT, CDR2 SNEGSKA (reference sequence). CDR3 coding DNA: TGCAGTGCTAGAGATTTAGACAGGGGGCTTGACGAGCAGTACTTC. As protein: CSARDLDRGLDEQYF.

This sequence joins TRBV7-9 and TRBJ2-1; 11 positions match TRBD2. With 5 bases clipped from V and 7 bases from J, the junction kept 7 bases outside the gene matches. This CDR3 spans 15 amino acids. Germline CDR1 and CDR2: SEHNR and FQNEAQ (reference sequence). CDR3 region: CASSRTSGGRNEQFF. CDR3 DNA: TGTGCCAGCAGCCGCACTAGCGGGGGTCGTAATGAGCAGTTCTTC.

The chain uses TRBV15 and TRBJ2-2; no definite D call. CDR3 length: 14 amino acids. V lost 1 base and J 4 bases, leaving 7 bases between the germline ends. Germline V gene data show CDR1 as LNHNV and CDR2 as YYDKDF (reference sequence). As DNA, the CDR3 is TGTGCCACCAGCAGAGTCGGGTCCACCGGGGAGCTGTTTTTT. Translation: CATSRVGSTGELFF.

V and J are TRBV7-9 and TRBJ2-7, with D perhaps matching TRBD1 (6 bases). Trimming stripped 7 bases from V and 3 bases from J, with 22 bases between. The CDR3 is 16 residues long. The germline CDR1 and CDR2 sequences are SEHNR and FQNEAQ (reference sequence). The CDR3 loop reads CASTAFNRASVYEQYF. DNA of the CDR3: TGTGCCAGCACCGCCTTCAACAGGGCTTCTGTCTACGAGCAGTACTTC.

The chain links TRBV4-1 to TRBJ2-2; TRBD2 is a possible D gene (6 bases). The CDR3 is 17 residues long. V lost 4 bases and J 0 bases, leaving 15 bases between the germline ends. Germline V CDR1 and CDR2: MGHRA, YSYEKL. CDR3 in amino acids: CASSLTAGLTNTGELFF. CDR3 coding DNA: TGCGCCAGCAGCCTAACTGCGGGACTGACGAACACCGGGGAGCTGTTTTTT.

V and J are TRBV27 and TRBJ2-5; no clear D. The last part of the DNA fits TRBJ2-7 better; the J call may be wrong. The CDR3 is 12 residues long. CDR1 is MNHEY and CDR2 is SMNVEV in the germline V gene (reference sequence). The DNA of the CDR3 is TGTGCCAGCAGTTCAGAAGCATACGAGCAGTACTTC. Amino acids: CASSSEAYEQYF.

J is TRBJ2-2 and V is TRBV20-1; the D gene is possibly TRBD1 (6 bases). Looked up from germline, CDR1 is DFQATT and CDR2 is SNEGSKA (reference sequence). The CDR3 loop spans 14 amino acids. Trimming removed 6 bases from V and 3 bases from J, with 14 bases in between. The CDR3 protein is CSASVGADTGELFF. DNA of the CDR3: TGCAGTGCCAGTGTGGGGGCGGACACCGGGGAGCTGTTTTTT.